This is a list of T cell receptor beta chains from one sample in a study of blood T cells in healthy people across ages. One entry per CDR3 protein results from TCRdb running MiXCR on the 5' RACE reads. The sample holds around 870,000 distinct CDR3 sequences, 29% seen once. The sample was blood. These receptors were taken from a woman over 75 in good health. Each CDR3 is given with its conserved first and last residue. A D gene is named only where the DNA matches it firmly. A row's size may be missing; if present it is once, few, many or a size class.

TRBD1	TRBV2	few	13	TRBJ2-1	CARGSGGRNEQFF	TGTGCCAGAGGCTCAGGGGGCCGTAATGAGCAGTTCTTC
TRBD1	TRBV29-1	NA	12	TRBJ1-1	CSVEGRGRGAFF	TGCAGCGTTGAGGGCAGGGGGCGCGGAGCTTTCTTT
TRBD1	TRBV7-9	few	15	TRBJ1-4	CASRPTGGDQGKLFF	TGTGCCAGCAGACCGACAGGGGGCGACCAGGGGAAACTGTTTTTT
NA	TRBV29-1	many	13	TRBJ2-5	CSVDSQAQETQYF	TGCAGCGTTGATTCGCAGGCCCAAGAGACCCAGTACTTC
TRBD1	TRBV7-9	many	13	TRBJ2-5	CASSSTGSETQYF	TGTGCCAGCAGCTCGACAGGGTCAGAGACCCAGTACTTC
NA	TRBV20-1	many	15	TRBJ2-1	CSASAGSVGYNEQFF	TGCAGTGCTAGTGCCGGCTCAGTAGGATACAATGAGCAGTTCTTC
NA	TRBV3-1	NA	17	TRBJ1-2	CASRQDSGGRRRDGYTF	TGTGCCAGCCGCCAAGATTCTGGGGGACGCAGGAGGGATGGCTACACCTTC
NA	TRBV12-3/TRBV12-4	few	12	TRBJ1-2	CASSLSESGYTF	TGTGCCAGCAGTTTATCGGAAAGTGGCTACACCTTC
TRBD1	TRBV11-2	many	15	TRBJ2-3	CASSQRTGAADTQYF	TGTGCCAGCAGCCAAAGGACAGGAGCGGCAGATACGCAGTATTTT
NA	TRBV11-2	NA	14	TRBJ2-5	CASSLELVRTRSYF	TGTGCCAGCAGCTTAGAATTGGTTCGGACACGATCGTACTTC
TRBD1	TRBV20-1	many	14	TRBJ1-2	CSALPGQGFYGYTF	TGCAGTGCTCTACCGGGACAGGGGTTCTATGGCTACACCTTC
TRBD2	TRBV7-2	NA	17	TRBJ2-2	CASSSRLAGAITGGLFF	TGTGCCAGCAGCTCCCGCCTAGCGGGGGCCATCACCGGGGGGCTGTTTTTT
NA	TRBV5-5	many	14	TRBJ2-3	CASGARIDTDTQYF	TGTGCCAGCGGGGCTCGAATTGACACAGATACGCAGTATTTT
NA	TRBV4-3	many	15	TRBJ1-5	CASSQDWAAHQPQHF	TGCGCCAGCAGCCAAGACTGGGCCGCACATCAGCCCCAGCATTTT
TRBD1	TRBV6-2/TRBV6-3	few	16	TRBJ1-1	CASSWGTGQLSTEAFF	TGTGCCAGCAGTTGGGGGACAGGGCAGTTGAGCACTGAAGCTTTCTTT
NA	TRBV7-2	many	14	TRBJ1-2	CASSSRTANYGYTF	TGTGCCAGCAGCTCGAGGACGGCTAACTATGGCTACACCTTC
NA	TRBV7-2	many	14	TRBJ2-5	CASSLFQGQETQYF	TGTGCCAGCAGCTTATTCCAGGGACAAGAGACCCAGTACTTC
NA	TRBV29-1	many	13	TRBJ2-6	CSVSRTGANVLTF	TGCAGCGTTTCTAGAACTGGGGCCAACGTCCTGACTTTC
NA	TRBV12-3/TRBV12-4	NA	15	TRBJ2-2	CASRLQGLDTGELFF	TGTGCCAGTCGCCTGCAGGGTTTGGACACCGGGGAGCTGTTTTTT
NA	TRBV11-2	many	14	TRBJ1-2	CASSLGVRNYGYTF	TGTGCCAGCAGCTTAGGTGTTCGGAACTATGGCTACACCTTC
NA	TRBV5-1	many	15	TRBJ2-3	CASSLGAIRTDTQYF	TGCGCCAGCAGCTTGGGGGCGATACGCACAGATACGCAGTATTTT
TRBD1	TRBV6-5	many	13	TRBJ1-6	CASGGQFNSPLHF	TGTGCCAGCGGGGGACAGTTCAATTCACCCCTCCACTTT
NA	TRBV20-1	many	14	TRBJ2-7	CSAARSTGYHEQYF	TGCAGTGCTGCCCGGTCAACAGGCTACCACGAGCAGTACTTC
TRBD2	TRBV10-3	NA	17	TRBJ2-4	CAISESLAGVAKNIQYF	TGTGCCATCAGTGAGTCACTAGCGGGAGTAGCCAAAAACATTCAGTACTTC
TRBD1	TRBV2	many	15	TRBJ2-5	CASRRDRGSVETQYF	TGTGCCAGCAGAAGGGACAGGGGGTCGGTGGAGACCCAGTACTTC
TRBD1	TRBV25-1	NA	14	TRBJ1-4	CASSEKRGREKLFF	TGTGCCAGCAGTGAAAAGAGGGGGCGAGAAAAACTGTTTTTT
TRBD1	TRBV5-1	NA	14	TRBJ2-7	CASSDRVGALEQYF	TGCGCCAGCAGTGACAGGGTAGGGGCCCTCGAGCAGTACTTC
TRBD2	TRBV11-3	NA	15	TRBJ2-7	CASSSPAGADHEQYF	TGTGCCAGCAGCTCCCCAGCGGGGGCGGACCACGAGCAGTACTTC
TRBD1	TRBV7-9	many	16	TRBJ2-3	CASSAGRTGGADTQYF	TGTGCCAGCAGCGCGGGGCGGACAGGGGGAGCAGATACGCAGTATTTT
NA	TRBV27	many	14	TRBJ2-3	CASQQDGLTDTQYF	TGTGCCAGCCAACAGGACGGACTCACAGATACGCAGTATTTT
TRBD1	TRBV12-3/TRBV12-4	few	15	TRBJ1-4	CASRSRQGRNEKLFF	TGTGCCAGCAGAAGCCGACAGGGTCGGAATGAAAAACTGTTTTTT
NA	TRBV12-3/TRBV12-4	many	14	TRBJ1-1	CASSLSGLNTEAFF	TGTGCCAGCAGTTTATCAGGGCTAAACACTGAAGCTTTCTTT
NA	TRBV6-2/TRBV6-3	NA	14	TRBJ1-5	CASSLTAINQPQHF	TGTGCCAGCAGTCTGACAGCGATCAATCAGCCCCAGCATTTT
TRBD1	TRBV5-1	NA	14	TRBJ1-4	CASSRGTGDEKLFF	TGCGCCAGCAGCCGCGGGACAGGGGATGAAAAACTGTTTTTT
NA	TRBV5-1	few	17	TRBJ2-7	CASSLGPSLGLPYEQYF	TGCGCCAGCAGCTTGGGCCCTTCCCTGGGGCTACCCTACGAGCAGTACTTC
TRBD1	TRBV29-1	many	14	TRBJ1-2	CSVGEQGALRGYTF	TGCAGCGTTGGTGAACAGGGGGCGCTTCGTGGCTACACCTTC
NA	TRBV7-9	few	15	TRBJ1-4	CASTFGTATNEKLFF	TGTGCCAGCACCTTTGGGACCGCAACTAATGAAAAACTGTTTTTT
TRBD1	TRBV12-3/TRBV12-4	many	15	TRBJ1-2	CASSSWTGGSYGYTF	TGTGCCAGCAGTTCATGGACAGGGGGAAGCTATGGCTACACCTTC
NA	TRBV5-5	many	14	TRBJ1-1	CASSAGHGGTEAFF	TGTGCCAGCAGCGCGGGACACGGGGGCACTGAAGCTTTCTTT
NA	TRBV7-9	many	14	TRBJ2-5	CASSPASSTGTQYF	TGTGCCAGCAGCCCCGCGTCCTCGACGGGGACCCAGTACTTC
NA	TRBV12-3/TRBV12-4	few	15	TRBJ1-5	CASSLRGLGNQPQHF	TGTGCCAGCAGTTTGAGGGGTTTAGGCAATCAGCCCCAGCATTTT
NA	TRBV20-1	many	17	TRBJ2-2	CSAKTGSGGLNTGELFF	TGCAGTGCCAAGACAGGATCGGGGGGCCTGAACACCGGGGAGCTGTTTTTT
TRBD1	TRBV27	many	13	TRBJ2-1	CASSLLQGSEQFF	TGTGCCAGCAGTTTGTTACAGGGGAGTGAGCAGTTCTTC
NA	TRBV7-2	NA	14	TRBJ1-1	CASSYGSANTEAFF	TGTGCCAGCAGCTATGGGTCGGCGAACACTGAAGCTTTCTTT
TRBD2	TRBV7-3	NA	14	TRBJ2-1	CAGKRTSDHDEQFF	TGTGCCGGCAAGAGGACTAGCGATCACGATGAGCAGTTCTTC
TRBD2	TRBV20-1	NA	14	TRBJ2-5	CSASVAGLAETQYF	TGCAGTGCGAGCGTGGCTGGACTAGCAGAGACCCAGTACTTC
TRBD2	TRBV7-8	many	19	TRBJ2-7	CASSLPRTSGGGSSYEQYF	TGTGCCAGCAGCTTACCGCGGACTAGCGGGGGGGGGAGCTCCTACGAGCAGTACTTC
NA	TRBV7-2	many	14	TRBJ1-2	CASSSGPTEYGYTF	TGTGCCAGCAGCTCGGGACCCACCGAATATGGCTACACCTTC
TRBD1	TRBV6-5	many	16	TRBJ2-3	CASRTQGFPSTDTQYF	TGTGCCAGCAGGACACAGGGGTTTCCCTCCACAGATACGCAGTATTTT
TRBD2	TRBV7-2	many	15	TRBJ2-7	CASSKSSGVRYEQYF	TGTGCCAGCAGCAAATCTAGCGGGGTCCGCTACGAGCAGTACTTC